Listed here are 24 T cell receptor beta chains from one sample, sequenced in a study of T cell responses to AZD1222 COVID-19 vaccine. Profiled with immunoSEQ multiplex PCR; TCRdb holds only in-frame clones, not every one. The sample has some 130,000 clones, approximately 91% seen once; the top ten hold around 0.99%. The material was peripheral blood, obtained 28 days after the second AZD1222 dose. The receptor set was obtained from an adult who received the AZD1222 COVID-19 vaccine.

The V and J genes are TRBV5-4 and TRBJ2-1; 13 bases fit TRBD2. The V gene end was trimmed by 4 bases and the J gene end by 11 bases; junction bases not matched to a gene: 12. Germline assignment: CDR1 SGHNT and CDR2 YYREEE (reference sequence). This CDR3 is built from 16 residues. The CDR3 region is CASSPADGTSGVKQFF. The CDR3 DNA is TGTGCCAGCAGCCCGGCAGACGGGACTAGCGGGGTAAAGCAGTTCTTC.

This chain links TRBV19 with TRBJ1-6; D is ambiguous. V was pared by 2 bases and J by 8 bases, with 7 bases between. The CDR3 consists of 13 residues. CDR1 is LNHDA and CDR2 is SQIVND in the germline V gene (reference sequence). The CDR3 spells CASSILGDSPLHF. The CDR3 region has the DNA TGTGCCAGTAGTATACTCGGGGATTCACCCCTCCACTTT.

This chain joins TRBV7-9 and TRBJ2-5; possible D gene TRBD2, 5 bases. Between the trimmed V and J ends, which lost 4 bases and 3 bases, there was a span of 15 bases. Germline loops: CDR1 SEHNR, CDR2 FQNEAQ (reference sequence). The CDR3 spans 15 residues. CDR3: CASSSPGRPEETQYF. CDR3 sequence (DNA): TGTGCCAGCAGCTCCCCGGGGAGACCTGAAGAGACCCAGTACTTC.

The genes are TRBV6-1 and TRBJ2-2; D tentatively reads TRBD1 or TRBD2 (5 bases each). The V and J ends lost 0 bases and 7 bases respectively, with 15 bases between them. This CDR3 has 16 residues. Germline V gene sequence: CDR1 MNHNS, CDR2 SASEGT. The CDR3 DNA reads TGTGCCAGCAGTGAAGCCGGGGCGAGGGTAATCGGGGAGCTGTTTTTT. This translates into CASSEAGARVIGELFF.

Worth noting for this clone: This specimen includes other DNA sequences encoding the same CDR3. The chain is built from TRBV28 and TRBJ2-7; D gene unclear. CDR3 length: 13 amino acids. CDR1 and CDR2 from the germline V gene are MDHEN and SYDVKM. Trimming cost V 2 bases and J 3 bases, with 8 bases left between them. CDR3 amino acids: CASSLGRLYEQYF. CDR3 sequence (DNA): TGTGCCAGCAGTTTAGGTCGCCTCTACGAGCAGTACTTC. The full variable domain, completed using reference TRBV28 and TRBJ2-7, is DVKVTQSSRYLVKRTGEKVFLECVQDMDHENMFWYRQDPGLGLRLIYFSYDVKMKEKGDIPEGYSVSREKKERFSLILESASTNQTSMYLCASSLGRLYEQYFGPGTRLTVT.

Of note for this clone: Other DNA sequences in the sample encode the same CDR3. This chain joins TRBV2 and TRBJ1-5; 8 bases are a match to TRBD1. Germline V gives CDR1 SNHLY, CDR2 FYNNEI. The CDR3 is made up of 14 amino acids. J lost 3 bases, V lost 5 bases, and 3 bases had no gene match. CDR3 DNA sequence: TGTGCCAGCAGTCGGACAGGGTCCAATCAGCCCCAGCATTTT. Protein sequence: CASSRTGSNQPQHF. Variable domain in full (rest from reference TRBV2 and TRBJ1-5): EPEVTQTPSHQVTQMGQEVILRCVPISNHLYFYWYRQILGQKVEFLVSFYNNEISEKSEIFDDQFSVERPDGSNFTLKIRSTKLEDSAMYFCASSRTGSNQPQHFGDGTRLSIL.

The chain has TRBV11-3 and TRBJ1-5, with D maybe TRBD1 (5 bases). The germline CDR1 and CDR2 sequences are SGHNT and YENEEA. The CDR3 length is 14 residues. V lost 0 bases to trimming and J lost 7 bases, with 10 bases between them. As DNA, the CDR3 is TGTGCCAGCAGCTTAGATCTGGGGGGACAGCCCCAGCATTTT. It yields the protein CASSLDLGGQPQHF. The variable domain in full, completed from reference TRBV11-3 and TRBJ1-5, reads EAGVVQSPRYKIIEKKQPVAFWCNPISGHNTLYWYLQNLGQGPELLIRYENEEAVDDSQLPKDRFSAERLKGVDSTLKIQPAELGDSAVYLCASSLDLGGQPQHFGDGTRLSIL.

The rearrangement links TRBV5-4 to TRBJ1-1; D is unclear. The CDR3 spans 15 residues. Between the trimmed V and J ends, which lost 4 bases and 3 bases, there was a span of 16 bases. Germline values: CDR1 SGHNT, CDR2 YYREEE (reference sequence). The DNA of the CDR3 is TGTGCCAGCAGCACCCCTCCGGGGAAGGACACTGAAGCTTTCTTT. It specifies CASSTPPGKDTEAFF.

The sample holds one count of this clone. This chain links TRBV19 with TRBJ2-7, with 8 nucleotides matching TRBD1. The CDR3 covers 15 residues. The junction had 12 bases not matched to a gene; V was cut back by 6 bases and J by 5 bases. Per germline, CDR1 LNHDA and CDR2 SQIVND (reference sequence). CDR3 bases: TGTGCCAGTAGCAACGACAGGGGCGGTAAGCACGAGCAGTACTTC. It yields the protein CASSNDRGGKHEQYF.

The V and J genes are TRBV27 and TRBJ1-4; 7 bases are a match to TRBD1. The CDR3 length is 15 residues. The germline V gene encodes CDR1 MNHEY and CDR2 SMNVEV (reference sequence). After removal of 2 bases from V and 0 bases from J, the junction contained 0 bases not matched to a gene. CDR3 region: CASSLQGATNEKLFF. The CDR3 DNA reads TGTGCCAGCAGTTTACAGGGGGCAACTAATGAAAAACTGTTTTTT.

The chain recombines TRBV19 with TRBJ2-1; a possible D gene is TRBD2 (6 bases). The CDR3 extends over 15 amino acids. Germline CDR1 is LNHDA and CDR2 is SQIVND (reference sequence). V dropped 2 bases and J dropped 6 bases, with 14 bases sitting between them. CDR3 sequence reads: CASSISGLGSNEQFF. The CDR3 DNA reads TGTGCCAGTAGTATAAGCGGGTTGGGCAGCAATGAGCAGTTCTTC. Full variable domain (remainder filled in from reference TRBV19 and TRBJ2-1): DGGITQSPKYLFRKEGQNVTLSCEQNLNHDAMYWYRQDPGQGLRLIYYSQIVNDFQKGDIAEGYSVSREKKESFPLTVTSAQKNPTAFYLCASSISGLGSNEQFFGPGTRLTVL.

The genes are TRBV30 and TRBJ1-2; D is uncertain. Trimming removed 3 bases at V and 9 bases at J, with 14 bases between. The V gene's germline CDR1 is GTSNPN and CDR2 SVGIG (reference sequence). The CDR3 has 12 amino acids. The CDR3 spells CAWSLGEGSYTF. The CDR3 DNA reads TGTGCCTGGAGCCTTGGGGAAGGGAGCTACACCTTC.

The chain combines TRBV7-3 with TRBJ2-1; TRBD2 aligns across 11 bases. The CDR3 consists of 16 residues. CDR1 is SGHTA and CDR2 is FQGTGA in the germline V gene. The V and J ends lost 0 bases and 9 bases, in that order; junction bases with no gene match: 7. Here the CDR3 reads CASSLTLGLAGSEQFF. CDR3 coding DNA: TGTGCCAGCAGCTTAACGTTAGGACTAGCGGGTAGTGAGCAGTTCTTC.

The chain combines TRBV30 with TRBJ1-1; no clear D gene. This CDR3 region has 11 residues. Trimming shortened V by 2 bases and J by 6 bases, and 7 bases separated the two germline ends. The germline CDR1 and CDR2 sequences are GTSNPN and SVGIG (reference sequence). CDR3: CAWSLHAEAFF. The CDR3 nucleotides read TGTGCCTGGAGTCTACATGCTGAAGCTTTCTTT.

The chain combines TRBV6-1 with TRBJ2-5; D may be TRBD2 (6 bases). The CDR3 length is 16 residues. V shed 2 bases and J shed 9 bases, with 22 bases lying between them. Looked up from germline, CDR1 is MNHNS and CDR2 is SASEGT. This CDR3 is CASSELEGPVGEAQYF. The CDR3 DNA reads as TGTGCCAGCAGTGAATTGGAGGGCCCGGTCGGTGAGGCCCAGTACTTC.

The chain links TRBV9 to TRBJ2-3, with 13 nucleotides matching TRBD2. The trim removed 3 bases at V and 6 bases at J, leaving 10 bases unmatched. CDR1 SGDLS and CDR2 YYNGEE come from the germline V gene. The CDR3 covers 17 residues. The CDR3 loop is CASSADGTSGIGDTQYF. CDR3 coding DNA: TGTGCCAGCAGCGCCGATGGGACTAGCGGGATCGGGGATACGCAGTATTTT. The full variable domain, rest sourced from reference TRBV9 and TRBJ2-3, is DSGVTQTPKHLITATGQRVTLRCSPRSGDLSVYWYQQSLDQGLQFLIQYYNGEERAKGNILERFSAQQFPDLHSELNLSSLELGDSALYFCASSADGTSGIGDTQYFGPGTRLTVL.

The CDR3 here is CASSVILAGGELFF. The CDR3 DNA reads as TGTGCCAGCAGCGTAATACTAGCAGGCGGGGAGCTGTTTTTT. The chain has TRBV9 and TRBJ2-2, with D maybe TRBD2 (6 bases). The CDR3 covers 14 residues. Trimming stripped 1 base from V and 7 bases from J, with 11 bases between. Germline CDR1 and CDR2: SGDLS and YYNGEE. Combining the CDR3 with reference TRBV9 and TRBJ2-2 gives the whole variable domain DSGVTQTPKHLITATGQRVTLRCSPRSGDLSVYWYQQSLDQGLQFLIQYYNGEERAKGNILERFSAQQFPDLHSELNLSSLELGDSALYFCASSVILAGGELFFGEGSRLTVL.

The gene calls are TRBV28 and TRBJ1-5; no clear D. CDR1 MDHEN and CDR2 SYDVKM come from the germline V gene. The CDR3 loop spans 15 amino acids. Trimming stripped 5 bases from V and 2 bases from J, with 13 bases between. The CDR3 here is CASSPPSSGNQPQHF. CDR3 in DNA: TGTGCCAGCAGTCCCCCAAGTTCCGGCAATCAGCCCCAGCATTTT.

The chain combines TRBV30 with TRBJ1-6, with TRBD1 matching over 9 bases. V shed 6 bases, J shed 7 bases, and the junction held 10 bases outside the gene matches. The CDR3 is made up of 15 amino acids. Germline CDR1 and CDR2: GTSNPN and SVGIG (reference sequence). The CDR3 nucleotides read TGTGCCTGCACTGAACAGGGGGCTTGGAATTCACCCCTCCACTTT. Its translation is CACTEQGAWNSPLHF. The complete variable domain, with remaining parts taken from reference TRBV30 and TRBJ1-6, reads SQTIHQWPATLVQPVGSPLSLECTVEGTSNPNLYWYRQAAGRGLQLLFYSVGIGQISSEVPQNLSASRPQDRQFILSSKKLLLSDSGFYLCACTEQGAWNSPLHFGNGTRLTVT.

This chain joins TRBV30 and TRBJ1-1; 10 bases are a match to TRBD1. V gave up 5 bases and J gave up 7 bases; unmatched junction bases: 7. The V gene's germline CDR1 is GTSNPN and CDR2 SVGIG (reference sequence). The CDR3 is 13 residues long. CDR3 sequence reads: CAWAGQGGGEAFF. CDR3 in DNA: TGTGCCTGGGCAGGACAGGGGGGAGGTGAAGCTTTCTTT.

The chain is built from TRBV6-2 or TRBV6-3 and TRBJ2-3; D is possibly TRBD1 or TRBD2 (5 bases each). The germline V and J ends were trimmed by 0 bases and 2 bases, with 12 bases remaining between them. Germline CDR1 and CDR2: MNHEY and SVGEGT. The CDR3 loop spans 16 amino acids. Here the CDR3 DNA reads TGTGCCAGCAGTTACTCTCTGGGGGTGCCCACAGATACGCAGTATTTT. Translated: CASSYSLGVPTDTQYF.

This chain's CDR3 is CASSLSGMVDTF. The CDR3 region has the DNA TGTGCCAGCAGTTTAAGTGGGATGGTTGACACCTTC. The rearrangement joins TRBV12-3 or TRBV12-4 to TRBJ1-2; D call uncertain. V was cut by 2 bases and J by 12 bases, with 13 bases left in between. The length of the CDR3 is 12 residues.

The CDR3 bases are TGTGCCAGCAGTTTATCGGAAACTGGGGGCTACACCTTC. Translating it yields CASSLSETGGYTF. This chain uses TRBV27 with TRBJ1-2; D is uncertain. Germline V gene lookup returns CDR1 MNHEY and CDR2 SMNVEV (reference sequence). The CDR3 length is 13 residues. V gave up 0 bases and J gave up 8 bases, with 10 bases separating them.

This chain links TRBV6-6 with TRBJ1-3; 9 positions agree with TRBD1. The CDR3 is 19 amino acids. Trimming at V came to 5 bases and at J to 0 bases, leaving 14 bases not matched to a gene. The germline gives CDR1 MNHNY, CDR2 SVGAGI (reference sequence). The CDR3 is CASSPGQGPVQSSGNTIYF. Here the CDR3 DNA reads TGTGCCAGCAGTCCGGGACAGGGTCCGGTTCAGAGCTCTGGAAACACCATATATTTT.